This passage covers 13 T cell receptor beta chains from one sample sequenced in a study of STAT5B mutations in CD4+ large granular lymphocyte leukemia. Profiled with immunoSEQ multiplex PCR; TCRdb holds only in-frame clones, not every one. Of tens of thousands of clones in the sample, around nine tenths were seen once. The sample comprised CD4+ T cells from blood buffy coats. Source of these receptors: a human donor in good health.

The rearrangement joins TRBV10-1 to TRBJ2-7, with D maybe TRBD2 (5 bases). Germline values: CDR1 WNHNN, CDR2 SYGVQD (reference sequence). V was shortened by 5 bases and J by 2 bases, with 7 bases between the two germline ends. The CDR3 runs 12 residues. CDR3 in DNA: TGCGCCAGCAGTAGCGGCACCTACGAGCAGTACTTC. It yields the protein CASSSGTYEQYF.

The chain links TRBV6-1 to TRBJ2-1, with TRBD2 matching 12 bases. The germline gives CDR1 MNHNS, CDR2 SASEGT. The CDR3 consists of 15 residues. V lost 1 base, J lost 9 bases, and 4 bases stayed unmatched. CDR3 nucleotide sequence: TGTGCCAGCAGTGAAGGGCTAGCGGGAGGGCGTGAGCAGTTCTTC. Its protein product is CASSEGLAGGREQFF.

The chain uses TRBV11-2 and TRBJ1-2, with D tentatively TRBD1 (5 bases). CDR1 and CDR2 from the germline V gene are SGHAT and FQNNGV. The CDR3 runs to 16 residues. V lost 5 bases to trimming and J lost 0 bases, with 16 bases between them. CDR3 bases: TGTGCCAGCAGCGAAAAGCCGGGACGGACTAACTATGGCTACACCTTC. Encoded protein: CASSEKPGRTNYGYTF.

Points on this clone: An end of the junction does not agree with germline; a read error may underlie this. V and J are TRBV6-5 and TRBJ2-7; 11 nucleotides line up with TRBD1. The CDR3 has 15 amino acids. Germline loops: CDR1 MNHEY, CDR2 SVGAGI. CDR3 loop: CASSQTGTGGPVPSF. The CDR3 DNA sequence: TGTGCCAGCAGCCAGACCGGGACAGGGGGTCCTGTACCATCCTTC.

This CDR3 reads CASSLGLWSAYEQYF. DNA of the CDR3: TGTGCCAGCAGTTTAGGACTTTGGTCCGCCTACGAGCAGTACTTC. This sequence joins TRBV27 and TRBJ2-7; D may be TRBD2 (5 bases). The CDR3 runs 15 residues. From germline, CDR1 is MNHEY and CDR2 SMNVEV (reference sequence). Trimming took off 2 bases at V and 2 bases at J, with 13 bases between the two ends.

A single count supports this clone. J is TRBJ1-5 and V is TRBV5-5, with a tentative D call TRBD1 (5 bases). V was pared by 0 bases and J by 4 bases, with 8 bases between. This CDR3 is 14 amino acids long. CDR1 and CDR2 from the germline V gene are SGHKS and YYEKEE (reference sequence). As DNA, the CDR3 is TGTGCCAGCAGCTTGGAACCAGGGAATCAGCCCCAGCATTTT. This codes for CASSLEPGNQPQHF.

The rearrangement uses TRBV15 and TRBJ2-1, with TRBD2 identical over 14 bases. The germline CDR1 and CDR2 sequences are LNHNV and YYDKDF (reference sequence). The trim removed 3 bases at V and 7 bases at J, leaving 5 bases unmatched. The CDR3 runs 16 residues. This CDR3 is CATSRTSGRVLNEQFF. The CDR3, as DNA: TGTGCCACCAGCAGGACTAGCGGGAGGGTATTGAATGAGCAGTTCTTC.

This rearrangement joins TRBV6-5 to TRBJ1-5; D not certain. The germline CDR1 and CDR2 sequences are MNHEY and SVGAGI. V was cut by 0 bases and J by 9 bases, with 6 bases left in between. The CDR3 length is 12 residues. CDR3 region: CASSYSFGPQHF. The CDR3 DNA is TGTGCCAGCAGTTACTCTTTCGGGCCCCAGCATTTT.

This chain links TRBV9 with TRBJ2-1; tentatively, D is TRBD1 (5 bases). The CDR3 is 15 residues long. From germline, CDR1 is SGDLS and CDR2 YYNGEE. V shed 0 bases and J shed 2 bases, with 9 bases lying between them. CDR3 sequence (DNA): TGTGCCAGCAGCGTAGGCGAGACAGCCTACAATGAGCAGTTCTTC. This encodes CASSVGETAYNEQFF.

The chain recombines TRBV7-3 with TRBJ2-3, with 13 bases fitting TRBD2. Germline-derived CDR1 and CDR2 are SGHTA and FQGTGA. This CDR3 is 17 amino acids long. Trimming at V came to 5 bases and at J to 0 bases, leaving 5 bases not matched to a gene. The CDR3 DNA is TGTGCCAGCAGCATACGGACTAGCGGGGGTAGCACAGATACGCAGTATTTT. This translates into CASSIRTSGGSTDTQYF. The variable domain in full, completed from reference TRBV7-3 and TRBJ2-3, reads GAGVSQTPSNKVTEKGKYVELRCDPISGHTALYWYRQSLGQGPEFLIYFQGTGAADDSGLPNDRFFAVRPEGSVSTLKIQRTERGDSAVYLCASSIRTSGGSTDTQYFGPGTRLTVL.

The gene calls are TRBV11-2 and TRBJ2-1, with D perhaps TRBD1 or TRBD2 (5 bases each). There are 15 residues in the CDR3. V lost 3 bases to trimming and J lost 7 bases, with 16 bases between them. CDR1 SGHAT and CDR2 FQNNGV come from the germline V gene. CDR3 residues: CASSLGMGDTNEQFF. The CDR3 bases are TGTGCCAGCAGCTTGGGAATGGGGGATACGAATGAGCAGTTCTTC.

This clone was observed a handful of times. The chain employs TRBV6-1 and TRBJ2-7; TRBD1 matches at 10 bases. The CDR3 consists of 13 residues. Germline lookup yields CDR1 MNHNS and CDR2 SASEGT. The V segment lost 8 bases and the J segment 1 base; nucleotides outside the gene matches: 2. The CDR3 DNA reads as TGTGCCAGCTCGGGACAGGGGTCCTACGAGCAGTACTTC. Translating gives CASSGQGSYEQYF.

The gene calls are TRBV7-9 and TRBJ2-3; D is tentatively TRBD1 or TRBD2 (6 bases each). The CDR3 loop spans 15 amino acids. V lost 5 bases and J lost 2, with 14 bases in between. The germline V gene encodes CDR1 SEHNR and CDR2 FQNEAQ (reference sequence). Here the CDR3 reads CASSRGGLDTDTQYF. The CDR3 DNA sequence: TGTGCCAGCAGCCGAGGGGGGCTAGACACAGATACGCAGTATTTT.